The 13 T cell receptor beta chains reported below all come from one sample, sequenced in a study of brain T cells in children with intractable seizures. Sequenced by immunoSEQ multiplex PCR; TCRdb stores in-frame clones only, minus some. The data contain 110,000 or so clones, roughly 92% of them seen just once; the ten biggest clones take up under 4.5%. The sequenced sample was peripheral blood, obtained at surgery. The receptors stem from a boy younger than two with hemimegalencephaly and intractable seizures.

Turning to this clone: One end of the junction fails to match germline, which may point to a read error. J is TRBJ1-6 and V is TRBV6-1; D not certain. The CDR3 extends over 13 amino acids. CDR1 is MNHNS and CDR2 is SASEGT in the germline V gene. CDR3 nucleotides: TGTGCCAGCAGTCAAGCCCGGGAGCGGCCCCTCCACTTT. Encoded protein: CASSQARERPLHF.

The genes are TRBV5-1 and TRBJ2-7, with D possibly being TRBD1 or TRBD2 (5 bases each). The length of the CDR3 is 15 residues. Germline V gives CDR1 SGHRS, CDR2 YFSETQ. The ends were cut back, 0 bases at V and 2 bases at J, with 12 bases in the middle. The CDR3: CASSLGGEGPYEQYF. DNA of the CDR3: TGCGCCAGCAGCTTGGGAGGGGAAGGCCCCTACGAGCAGTACTTC.

In this sample, this clone turned up once. This chain uses TRBV4-3 with TRBJ2-4; D perhaps matches TRBD2 (6 bases). Between the trimmed V and J ends, which lost 0 bases and 6 bases, there was a span of 12 bases. CDR3 length: 15 amino acids. CDR1 and CDR2 from the germline V gene are LGHNA and YSLEER. CDR3 sequence reads: CASSQERGLGNIQYF. CDR3 bases: TGCGCCAGCAGCCAAGAACGGGGGTTGGGAAACATTCAGTACTTC.

This sequence joins TRBV27 and TRBJ2-1; no clear D. The CDR3 length is 13 residues. Germline values: CDR1 MNHEY, CDR2 SMNVEV (reference sequence). V was trimmed by 1 base and J by 6 bases, leaving 7 bases between them. CDR3 sequence: CASSLLGGNEQFF. The DNA for the CDR3 is TGTGCCAGCAGTTTATTAGGTGGCAATGAGCAGTTCTTC.

The chain combines TRBV4-2 with TRBJ2-2, with 9 bases that match TRBD2. The V gene's germline CDR1 is LGHNA and CDR2 YNFKEQ. The CDR3 sequence is 15 residues long. V trimming: 3 bases; J trimming: 7 bases; junction bases outside the gene matches: 6. The CDR3 reads CASSQAREGGGELFF. In DNA form, the CDR3 reads TGTGCCAGCAGCCAGGCGCGGGAGGGTGGCGGGGAGCTGTTTTTT.

This clone has only one observation. The chain employs TRBV19 and TRBJ1-2, with D possibly matching TRBD1 (5 bases). CDR3 size: 15 residues. Germline lookup yields CDR1 LNHDA and CDR2 SQIVND (reference sequence). Trimming took 3 bases from V and 2 from J, leaving 13 bases between them. The DNA of the CDR3 is TGTGCCAGTAGTATTTTTGGGGGATCGAACTATGGCTACACCTTC. Its protein is CASSIFGGSNYGYTF. Variable domain in full (rest from reference TRBV19 and TRBJ1-2): DGGITQSPKYLFRKEGQNVTLSCEQNLNHDAMYWYRQDPGQGLRLIYYSQIVNDFQKGDIAEGYSVSREKKESFPLTVTSAQKNPTAFYLCASSIFGGSNYGYTFGSGTRLTVV.

In this sample, this clone turned up once. J is TRBJ1-1 and V is TRBV5-1; D ambiguous. The CDR3 loop spans 14 amino acids. V lost 0 bases to trimming and J lost 5 bases, with 11 bases between them. The germline V gene has CDR1 SGHRS and CDR2 YFSETQ. The CDR3 DNA follows: TGCGCCAGCAGCTTGGGCGGGGTAGGGACTGAAGCTTTCTTT. This sequence encodes CASSLGGVGTEAFF.

CDR3 region: CASSLGPGVRTGELFF. CDR3 sequence (DNA): TGTGCCAGCAGCTTGGGGCCCGGGGTTAGGACCGGGGAGCTGTTTTTT. This rearrangement joins TRBV5-5 to TRBJ2-2; tentatively, D is TRBD2 (5 bases). Per germline, CDR1 SGHKS and CDR2 YYEKEE (reference sequence). V was clipped by 0 bases and J by 5 bases, with 14 bases between them. The CDR3 has 16 residues.

The chain links TRBV1 to TRBJ2-3; no check of the table's D call, TRBD1, against the DNA was made. TRBV1 is assigned pseudogene status. The length of the CDR3 is 17 residues. The CDR3 DNA follows: TGCACCAGCAGCCAAGACGACAGGGGGCCACGCACAGATACGCAGTATTTT. As protein: CTSSQDDRGPRTDTQYF.

The table lists this clone with a count of one. The chain carries TRBV15 and TRBJ2-3; 7 bases match TRBD1. The CDR3 is 15 amino acids. V trimming: 5 bases; J trimming: 0 bases; junction bases outside the gene matches: 5. Germline CDR1 reads LNHNV; CDR2 reads YYDKDF (reference sequence). The CDR3 DNA sequence: TGTGCCACCAGCTCCCGGGACAGTAGCACAGATACGCAGTATTTT. Its translation is CATSSRDSSTDTQYF.

The chain's CDR3 is CSVGGGNTIYF. The CDR3 DNA is TGCAGCGTTGGAGGTGGAAACACCATATATTTT. J is TRBJ1-3 and V is TRBV29-1; D gene unclear. Trimming cost V 4 bases and J 3 bases, with 4 bases left between them. CDR1 and CDR2 (germline): SQVTM, ANQGSEA. This CDR3 contains 11 residues.

The rearrangement links TRBV10-1 to TRBJ1-2, with 7 nucleotides matching TRBD1. Per germline, CDR1 WNHNN and CDR2 SYGVQD (reference sequence). V shed 7 bases and J 6 bases; nucleotides not matched to a gene: 8. The CDR3 has 13 residues. CDR3 in amino acids: CASTGTANNGYTF. The CDR3 DNA sequence: TGCGCCAGCACCGGGACAGCTAATAATGGCTACACCTTC.

The chain combines TRBV9 with TRBJ2-6; D ambiguous. Germline CDR1 reads SGDLS; CDR2 reads YYNGEE. V lost 0 bases and J lost 4, with 2 bases in between. The length of the CDR3 is 13 residues. CDR3 nucleotides: TGTGCCAGCAGCGTAGCCGGGGCCAACGTCCTGACTTTC. This codes for CASSVAGANVLTF.